Listed here is a single T cell receptor beta chain. CDR1 SGHRS and CDR2 YFSETQ come from the germline V gene. The CDR3 covers 18 residues. V lost 5 bases and J lost 0; bases outside the gene matches: 15. The data were taken from a study of shared T cell receptors in the human thymus. Only in-frame clones appear in the TCRdb table, and some are missing; sequencing was by immunoSEQ multiplex PCR. The profile shows 600,000 or so clones, around 87% of them singletons. The sample was also reused in another study, on human thymus T cells. This second report adds: Thymus tissue was removed during corrective cardiac surgery. Gene usage (both V and J) appeared biased in thymic and blood repertoires. Thymic repertoires overlap heavily among unrelated individuals, related research has reported.

V and J are TRBV5-1 and TRBJ1-1, with TRBD1 matching over 8 bases. This TCR came from a boy younger than two with a congenital heart defect. Material for sequencing was thymocytes. CDR3 amino acids: CASSPRTGFTLMNTEAFF. DNA of the CDR3: TGCGCCAGCAGTCCCAGGACAGGGTTTACGCTTATGAACACTGAAGCTTTCTTT.